The T cell receptor (beta chain) under discussion was sequenced for a study of shared clonotypes between healthy human individuals. Several immunoSEQ plates received, in even portions, the genomic DNA of each subset. In the study's own analysis: ImmunoSEQ sequences covered only the junction and lacked quality scores; filtering therefore differed. Produced via immunoSEQ multiplex PCR; TCRdb's table is partial and in-frame only. The V and J calls and clone size come from that table; D and trimming were worked out from the DNA. Among roughly 2.1 million clones listed, approximately 94% were seen once. It was CD45RO-negative cells, positively selected for CCR7, that made up naive CD8 cells, with terminally differentiated effector memory CD45RA+ cells excluded. The sample holds one count of this clone. This same CDR3 is encoded by further DNA sequences in the sample. The sequenced material came from naive CD8+ T cells from PBMCs. The sequence was collected from a man aged 18 to 29 in good health. Some clones in this sample may be carry-over from other donors' samples.

DNA for the CDR3: TGTGCCAGCAGAGACAGGGGGAGTTACGAGCAGTACTTC. This translates into CASRDRGSYEQYF. This chain joins TRBV28 and TRBJ2-7; 9 bases line up with TRBD1. From germline, CDR1 is MDHEN and CDR2 SYDVKM. The CDR3 contains 13 residues. After removal of 6 bases from V and 4 bases from J, the junction contained 4 bases not matched to a gene.